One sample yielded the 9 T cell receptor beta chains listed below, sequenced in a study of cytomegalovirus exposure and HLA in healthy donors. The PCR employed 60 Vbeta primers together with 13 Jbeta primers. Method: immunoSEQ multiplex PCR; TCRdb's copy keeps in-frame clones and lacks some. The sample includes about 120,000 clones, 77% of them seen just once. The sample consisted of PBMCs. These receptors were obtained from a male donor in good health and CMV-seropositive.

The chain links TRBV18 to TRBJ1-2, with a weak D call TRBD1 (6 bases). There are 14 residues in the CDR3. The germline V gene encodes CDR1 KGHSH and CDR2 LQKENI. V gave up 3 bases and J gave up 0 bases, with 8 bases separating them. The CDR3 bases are TGTGCCAGCTCACCTGGGACAACTAACTATGGCTACACCTTC. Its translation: CASSPGTTNYGYTF.

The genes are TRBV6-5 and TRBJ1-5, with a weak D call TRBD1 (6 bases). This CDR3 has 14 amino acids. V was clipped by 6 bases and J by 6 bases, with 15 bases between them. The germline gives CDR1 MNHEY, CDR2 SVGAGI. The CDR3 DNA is TGTGCCAGCAGACCTACAGGGAATCGTCAGCCCCAGCATTTT. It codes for CASRPTGNRQPQHF.

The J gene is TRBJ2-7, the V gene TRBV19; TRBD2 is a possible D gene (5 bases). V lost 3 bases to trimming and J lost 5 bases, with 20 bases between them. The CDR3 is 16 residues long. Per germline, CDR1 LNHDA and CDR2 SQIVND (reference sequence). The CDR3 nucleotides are TGTGCCAGTAGTATTGTACTAGACGGCTTTGCAAACGAGCAGTACTTC. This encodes CASSIVLDGFANEQYF.

The CDR3 protein is CASTPLSGGAGDTQYF. DNA of the CDR3: TGTGCCAGCACCCCCCTTAGCGGGGGGGCCGGAGATACGCAGTATTTT. This rearrangement joins TRBV28 to TRBJ2-3, with 11 bases identical to TRBD2. CDR1 is MDHEN and CDR2 is SYDVKM in the germline V gene. The V segment lost 7 bases and the J segment 5 bases; nucleotides outside the gene matches: 11. CDR3 length: 16 amino acids.

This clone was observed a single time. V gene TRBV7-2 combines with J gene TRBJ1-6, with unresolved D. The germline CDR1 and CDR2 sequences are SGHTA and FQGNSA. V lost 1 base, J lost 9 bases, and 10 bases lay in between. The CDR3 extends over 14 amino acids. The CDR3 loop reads CASSLDPGISPLHF. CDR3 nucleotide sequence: TGTGCCAGCAGCTTAGACCCCGGGATTTCACCCCTCCACTTT.

The CDR3 loop is CASRGAGYEQYF. The CDR3 DNA is TGTGCCTCCCGGGGGGCGGGGTACGAGCAGTACTTC. The chain employs TRBV28 and TRBJ2-7; tentatively, D is TRBD2 (7 bases). The length of the CDR3 is 12 residues. With 11 bases removed from V and 4 bases from J, the gap between germline ends came to 15 bases. CDR1 MDHEN and CDR2 SYDVKM come from the germline V gene.

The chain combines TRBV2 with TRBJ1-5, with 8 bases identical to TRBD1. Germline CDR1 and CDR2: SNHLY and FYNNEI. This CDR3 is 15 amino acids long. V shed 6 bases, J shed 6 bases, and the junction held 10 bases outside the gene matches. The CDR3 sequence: CASRGDRIGFQPQHF. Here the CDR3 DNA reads TGTGCCAGCAGGGGGGACAGGATCGGCTTTCAGCCCCAGCATTTT.

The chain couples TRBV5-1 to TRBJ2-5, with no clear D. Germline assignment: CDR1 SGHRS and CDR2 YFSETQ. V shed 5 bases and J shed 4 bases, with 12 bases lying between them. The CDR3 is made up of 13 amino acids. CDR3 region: CASRIQPGETQYF. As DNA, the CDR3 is TGCGCCAGCAGAATTCAACCCGGAGAGACCCAGTACTTC. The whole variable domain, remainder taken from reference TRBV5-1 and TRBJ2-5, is KAGVTQTPRYLIKTRGQQVTLSCSPISGHRSVSWYQQTPGQGLQFLFEYFSETQRNKGNFPGRFSGRQFSNSRSEMNVSTLELGDSALYLCASRIQPGETQYFGPGTRLLVL.

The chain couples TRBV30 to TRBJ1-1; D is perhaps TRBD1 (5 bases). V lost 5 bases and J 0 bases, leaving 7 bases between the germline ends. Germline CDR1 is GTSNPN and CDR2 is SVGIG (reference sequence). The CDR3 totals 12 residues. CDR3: CAWWGLNTEAFF. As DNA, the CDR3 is TGTGCCTGGTGGGGCCTGAACACTGAAGCTTTCTTT.